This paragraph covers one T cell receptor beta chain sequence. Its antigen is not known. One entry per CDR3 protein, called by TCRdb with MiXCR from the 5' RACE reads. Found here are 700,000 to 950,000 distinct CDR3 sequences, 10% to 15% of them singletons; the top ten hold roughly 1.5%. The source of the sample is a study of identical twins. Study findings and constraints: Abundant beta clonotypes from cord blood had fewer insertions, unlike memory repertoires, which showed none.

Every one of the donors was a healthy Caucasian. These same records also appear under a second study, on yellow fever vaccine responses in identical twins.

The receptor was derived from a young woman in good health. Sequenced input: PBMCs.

The CDR3 loop is CASSLFRTGGMGTEAFF. The DNA for the CDR3 is TGTGCCAGCAGTTTATTTCGGACAGGGGGCATGGGCACTGAAGCTTTCTTT. V is TRBV28 and J is TRBJ1-1; 11 bases are shared with TRBD1. This CDR3 spans 17 amino acids. Germline V gene sequence: CDR1 MDHEN, CDR2 SYDVKM. J was trimmed by 4 bases and V by 1 base; bases with no gene match: 8.